Below, 5 T cell receptor beta chains from the same sample are listed, as sequenced in a study of Ad26.COV2.S vaccination and SARS-CoV-2 variants. Treatment given: some 19 received Ad26.COV2.S at low or high dose, single or two shots; about five received placebo; per-sample allocation not given. The samples date from day 63 after the first vaccine or placebo injection. The method was immunoSEQ multiplex PCR; TCRdb's version includes in-frame clones alone and lacks a portion of them. The sample records some 250,000 clones, 88% being singletons. The material sequenced was peripheral blood, taken in a trial of Ad26.COV2.S vaccine versus placebo. Every receptor here comes from a person between 18 and 59 years old who received the Ad26.COV2.S COVID-19 vaccine or a placebo.

V gene TRBV15 combines with J gene TRBJ2-1, with 9 bases identical to TRBD2. V lost 3 bases, J lost 3 bases, and 6 bases stayed unmatched. CDR3 size: 16 residues. In germline, CDR1 is LNHNV, CDR2 YYDKDF (reference sequence). Here the CDR3 DNA reads TGTGCCACCAGCAGGGGGCTAGCGGGGTTCTACAATGAGCAGTTCTTC. This gives the protein CATSRGLAGFYNEQFF.

V is TRBV4-1 and J is TRBJ2-5, with 8 bases identical to TRBD1. With 0 bases clipped from V and 7 bases from J, the junction kept 16 bases outside the gene matches. From germline, CDR1 is MGHRA and CDR2 YSYEKL. This CDR3 region has 18 residues. CDR3 sequence: CASSQETQTGAHFWTQYF. CDR3 in DNA: TGCGCCAGCAGCCAAGAAACCCAGACAGGGGCCCATTTTTGGACCCAGTACTTC.

This chain joins TRBV11-2 and TRBJ1-1; tentatively, D is TRBD1 (6 bases). V dropped 1 base and J dropped 11 bases, with 8 bases sitting between them. The CDR3 is 11 residues long. Germline-derived CDR1 and CDR2 are SGHAT and FQNNGV. DNA of the CDR3: TGTGCCAGCAGCTTAGTAGGGGGGGCTTTCTTT. Translation: CASSLVGGAFF.

The rearrangement uses TRBV7-9 and TRBJ2-1; D might be TRBD2 (5 bases). V lost 5 bases and J lost 4, with 12 bases in between. The CDR3 covers 14 residues. The germline V gene has CDR1 SEHNR and CDR2 FQNEAQ (reference sequence). Written as DNA, the CDR3 is TGTGCCAGCAGCGCCCTACTAGTGTACAATGAGCAGTTCTTC. Translating gives CASSALLVYNEQFF.

The chain recombines TRBV15 with TRBJ2-1, with 10 positions matching TRBD2. With 5 bases clipped from V and 6 bases from J, the junction kept 10 bases outside the gene matches. This CDR3 spans 16 amino acids. CDR1 is LNHNV and CDR2 is YYDKDF in the germline V gene (reference sequence). The CDR3 is CATSLGSGRGANEQFF. The CDR3 DNA follows: TGTGCCACCAGCCTAGGGAGCGGGAGGGGAGCCAATGAGCAGTTCTTC.